These 27 T cell receptor beta chains were all obtained from the same sample, sequenced in a study of blood T cell repertoires in COVID-19. Some clones are missing from TCRdb's copy, which holds only in-frame ones; the method was immunoSEQ multiplex PCR. The sample includes more than 250,000 clones, over 75% of them seen just once. Sequencing used peripheral blood. These receptors all come from a man aged 50 or older with active or convalescent COVID-19.

V usage is TRBV2 and J usage is TRBJ1-2; D remains ambiguous. CDR1 and CDR2 (germline): SNHLY, FYNNEI. The length of the CDR3 is 11 residues. V was trimmed by 7 bases and J by 7 bases, leaving 10 bases between them. CDR3: CASKSNGGYTF. For the CDR3, the DNA is TGTGCCAGCAAATCCAACGGTGGCTACACCTTC.

The rearrangement uses TRBV28 and TRBJ1-5; the D is unclear. The CDR3 loop spans 14 amino acids. The V end was cut by 5 bases, the J end by 4 bases, with 12 bases between. Germline CDR1 MDHEN, CDR2 SYDVKM. The CDR3 nucleotides are TGTGCCAGCAGTACACCGGGCGGGAATCAGCCCCAGCATTTT. As protein: CASSTPGGNQPQHF.

The V call is TRBV6-6, the J call TRBJ1-4; 7 positions match TRBD1. J lost 4 bases, V lost 2 bases, and 4 bases had no gene match. The CDR3 consists of 15 residues. The germline gives CDR1 MNHNY, CDR2 SVGAGI (reference sequence). The DNA for the CDR3 is TGTGCCAGCAGTTACCGACAGGGTTATAATGAAAAACTGTTTTTT. Translating gives CASSYRQGYNEKLFF.

This clone has a single count. V and J are TRBV7-9 and TRBJ2-3; TRBD1 might be the D (5 bases). The CDR3 runs 14 residues. V was trimmed by 5 bases and J by 2 bases, leaving 11 bases between them. Per the germline V gene, CDR1 is SEHNR and CDR2 is FQNEAQ (reference sequence). This CDR3 reads CASSQQGFTDTQYF. CDR3 sequence (DNA): TGTGCCAGCAGCCAGCAGGGCTTCACAGATACGCAGTATTTT.

The chain has TRBV7-3 and TRBJ2-3; 7 bases align to TRBD2. The V segment lost 2 bases and the J segment 3 bases; nucleotides outside the gene matches: 2. Germline-derived CDR1 and CDR2 are SGHTA and FQGTGA. This CDR3 is 14 amino acids long. The CDR3 DNA is TGTGCCAGCAGCTTATATAGCGGGACAGATACGCAGTATTTT. Residues: CASSLYSGTDTQYF.

This chain links TRBV10-3 with TRBJ2-1; D may be TRBD1 (6 bases). Trimming stripped 2 bases from V and 8 bases from J, with 13 bases between. Germline V CDR1 and CDR2: ENHRY, SYGVKD. The length of the CDR3 is 14 residues. The chain's CDR3 is CAISERRTADEQFF. CDR3 nucleotides: TGTGCCATCAGTGAGAGAAGGACAGCGGATGAGCAGTTCTTC.

This chain links TRBV18 with TRBJ2-5; 8 bases align to TRBD1. CDR1 KGHSH and CDR2 LQKENI come from the germline V gene. V lost 3 bases, J lost 3 bases, and 9 bases stayed unmatched. This CDR3 is 16 amino acids long. For the CDR3, the DNA is TGTGCCAGCTCACCCTTAGCCGGGACAGGAAAAGAGACCCAGTACTTC. Translation: CASSPLAGTGKETQYF. Full variable domain (rest looked up from reference TRBV18 and TRBJ2-5): NAGVMQNPRHLVRRRGQEARLRCSPMKGHSHVYWYRQLPEEGLKFMVYLQKENIIDESGMPKERFSAEFPKEGPSILRIQQVVRGDSAAYFCASSPLAGTGKETQYFGPGTRLLVL.

V usage is TRBV18 and J usage is TRBJ1-2; TRBD1 might be the D (6 bases). This CDR3 has 16 amino acids. Germline V lookup: CDR1 KGHSH, CDR2 LQKENI. Trimming left V 1 base short and J 8 bases short, with 20 bases between. As DNA, the CDR3 is TGTGCCAGCTCACCACTCGACAGGCAAAATCCGGAGGGCTACACCTTC. Its protein product is CASSPLDRQNPEGYTF.

As DNA, the CDR3 is TGTGCCAGCGAGGGCGCGGGTGGCACTGAAGCTTTCTTT. Translated, it gives CASEGAGGTEAFF. The V and J genes are TRBV2 and TRBJ1-1, with no clear D. V was clipped by 8 bases and J by 4 bases, with 14 bases between them. Germline-derived CDR1 and CDR2 are SNHLY and FYNNEI. The CDR3 covers 13 residues.

The chain links TRBV11-2 to TRBJ2-7, with TRBD2 matching 9 bases. This CDR3 is 14 amino acids long. V lost 4 bases, J lost 3 bases, and 4 bases stayed unmatched. Germline V gives CDR1 SGHAT, CDR2 FQNNGV. The CDR3 nucleotides read TGTGCCAGCAGCTCCGTAGCGGGAGTCTACGAGCAGTACTTC. Translated: CASSSVAGVYEQYF.

This rearrangement joins TRBV28 to TRBJ2-7; 10 nucleotides align to TRBD1. CDR3 size: 15 residues. Germline CDR1 reads MDHEN; CDR2 reads SYDVKM. The trim removed 6 bases at V and 2 bases at J, leaving 7 bases unmatched. The CDR3 loop reads CASSLGGQGPYEQYF. CDR3 nucleotide sequence: TGTGCCAGCAGCCTAGGGGGACAGGGGCCCTACGAGCAGTACTTC.

The V call is TRBV2, the J call TRBJ1-5; a weak D match, TRBD1 (5 bases). V dropped 6 bases and J dropped 2 bases, with 11 bases sitting between them. Germline assignment: CDR1 SNHLY and CDR2 FYNNEI. This CDR3 has 14 amino acids. The CDR3 nucleotides read TGTGCCAGCAGCGGACAAAGTGGCAATCAGCCCCAGCATTTT. Translated: CASSGQSGNQPQHF.

The V and J genes are TRBV18 and TRBJ1-2; maybe TRBD1 (5 bases). Trimming removed 3 bases at V and 2 bases at J, with 13 bases between. CDR1 and CDR2 from the germline V gene are KGHSH and LQKENI. This CDR3 has 15 amino acids. CDR3: CASSPSTVTNYGYTF. As DNA, the CDR3 is TGTGCCAGCTCACCCTCGACAGTGACGAACTATGGCTACACCTTC.

The chain employs TRBV7-2 and TRBJ1-5; tentative D call: TRBD1 (6 bases). The CDR3 has 14 amino acids. In germline, CDR1 is SGHTA, CDR2 FQGNSA. Trimming removed 5 bases at V and 2 bases at J, with 10 bases between. The CDR3 nucleotides read TGTGCCAGCAGCCCATACAGGGGCAATCAGCCCCAGCATTTT. Translation gives CASSPYRGNQPQHF.

The chain links TRBV19 to TRBJ2-3; 8 bases fit TRBD1. The CDR3 spans 18 residues. CDR1 is LNHDA, CDR2 SQIVND, per germline (reference sequence). Trimming took 4 bases from V and 3 from J; bases not matched to a gene: 15. In DNA, the CDR3 is TGTGCCAGTAGTAGGATTACAGGGGGGAACATAGGGACAGATACGCAGTATTTT. Translation: CASSRITGGNIGTDTQYF.

In the case of this clone: The identical CDR3 is also encoded by other nucleotide sequences in the sample. CDR3 DNA: TGTGCCAGTAGTATAGGGCTAGCGGACTACAATGAGCAGTTCTTC. It codes for CASSIGLADYNEQFF. The J gene is TRBJ2-1, the V gene TRBV19; 7 bases align to TRBD2. The CDR3 is 15 amino acids. Trimming cost V 1 base and J 3 bases; bases outside gene matches: 3. The germline gives CDR1 LNHDA, CDR2 SQIVND (reference sequence).

This clone appeared once. The genes are TRBV6-2 or TRBV6-3 and TRBJ1-1, with 7 bases matching TRBD1. Germline V gene sequence: CDR1 MNHEY, CDR2 SVGEGT. V trimming: 4 bases; J trimming: 3 bases; junction bases outside the gene matches: 8. The CDR3 contains 15 residues. DNA of the CDR3: TGTGCCAGCAGTTCCGACAGGGTGGTATACACTGAAGCTTTCTTT. It yields the protein CASSSDRVVYTEAFF.

The rearrangement links TRBV24-1 to TRBJ2-7; weak D call: TRBD2 (6 bases). The CDR3 consists of 14 residues. V was clipped by 4 bases and J by 6 bases, with 15 bases between them. Germline V lookup: CDR1 KGHDR, CDR2 SFDVKD. CDR3 nucleotide sequence: TGTGCCACCAGTGACCCCCGGGGGACGGCCGAGCAGTACTTC. It specifies CATSDPRGTAEQYF.

The J gene is TRBJ2-7, the V gene TRBV5-6; 9 bases align to TRBD1. V dropped 2 bases and J dropped 1; count of bases not matched to a gene: 4. In germline, CDR1 is SGHDT, CDR2 YYEEEE. CDR3 length: 15 residues. The CDR3 region has the DNA TGTGCCAGCAGCTTACAGGGGGCGTTATCCTACGAGCAGTACTTC. Encoded protein: CASSLQGALSYEQYF. The full variable domain, with the rest looked up from reference TRBV5-6 and TRBJ2-7, is DAGVTQSPTHLIKTRGQQVTLRCSPKSGHDTVSWYQQALGQGPQFIFQYYEEEERQRGNFPDRFSGHQFPNYSSELNVNALLLGDSALYLCASSLQGALSYEQYFGPGTRLTVT.

The chain couples TRBV6-5 to TRBJ1-1, with a weak D call TRBD1 (6 bases). The CDR3 contains 15 residues. Trimming shortened V by 6 bases and J by 2 bases, and 16 bases separated the two germline ends. Germline CDR1 reads MNHEY; CDR2 reads SVGAGI. As DNA, the CDR3 is TGTGCCAGCAGCTGGGGGGGCAGCGGTAACACTGAAGCTTTCTTT. Translated, it gives CASSWGGSGNTEAFF.

The chain has TRBV28 and TRBJ1-3; D not resolved. The CDR3 is 15 amino acids. V lost 2 bases and J lost 0, with 8 bases in between. Germline assignment: CDR1 MDHEN and CDR2 SYDVKM. CDR3 amino acids: CASSLGPNSGNTIYF. As DNA, the CDR3 is TGTGCCAGCAGTTTAGGGCCTAACTCTGGAAACACCATATATTTT.

The chain has TRBV18 and TRBJ1-1, with TRBD1 as a possible D gene (6 bases). The CDR3 totals 16 residues. Looked up from germline, CDR1 is KGHSH and CDR2 is LQKENI. The V end lost 1 base, the J end lost 3 bases, and 15 bases lay between the germline ends. CDR3 DNA sequence: TGTGCCAGCTCACCACGCTCCGGGGGGCAGGACACTGAAGCTTTCTTT. Encoded protein: CASSPRSGGQDTEAFF.

The gene calls are TRBV6-2 or TRBV6-3 and TRBJ1-5; 9 bases match TRBD1. CDR1 MNHEY and CDR2 SVGEGT come from the germline V gene. Trimming removed 2 bases from V and 7 bases from J; junction bases left unmatched: 6. The CDR3 totals 15 residues. CDR3 loop: CASSYRDRDLQPQHF. CDR3 bases: TGTGCCAGCAGTTACCGGGACAGGGATCTCCAGCCCCAGCATTTT.

The chain carries TRBV3-1 (or the pseudogene TRBV3-2) and TRBJ2-3; TRBD2 aligns across 8 bases. V was pared by 0 bases and J by 7 bases, with 9 bases of the junction left unmatched. CDR3 size: 16 residues. Germline V gene sequence: CDR1 LGHDT, CDR2 YNNKEL (reference sequence). The CDR3 here is CASSQDFGGGLYTQYF. The CDR3 DNA follows: TGTGCCAGCAGCCAAGATTTCGGCGGGGGGTTATATACGCAGTATTTT.

The chain has TRBV7-2 and TRBJ1-2; D is unclear. Germline CDR1 SGHTA, CDR2 FQGNSA. There are 14 residues in the CDR3. Trimming left V 1 base short and J 0 bases short, with 6 bases between. The CDR3 here is CASSLGHTNYGYTF. In nucleotides, the CDR3 is TGTGCCAGCAGCTTAGGGCATACTAACTATGGCTACACCTTC.

The chain employs TRBV4-3 and TRBJ2-5; 11 bases match TRBD2. J gave up 2 bases and V 4 bases, and 9 bases lay outside the gene matches. CDR3 length equals 17 residues. Germline V CDR1 and CDR2: LGHNA, YSLEER. The CDR3, as DNA: TGCGCCAGCAGCCGCTACCTTAGCGGGGGGGGGCAAGAGACCCAGTACTTC. Translating it yields CASSRYLSGGGQETQYF.

This clone was recorded a few times. The rearrangement joins TRBV5-1 to TRBJ1-4; D not certain. The CDR3 sequence is 14 residues long. V was trimmed by 0 bases and J by 8 bases, leaving 11 bases between them. The germline CDR1 and CDR2 sequences are SGHRS and YFSETQ. The CDR3 DNA follows: TGCGCCAGCAGCTTGGGGTTTGAGGGAGAAAAACTGTTTTTT. This gives the protein CASSLGFEGEKLFF.